This record covers a single T cell receptor (beta chain). Primers: 60 Vbeta forward and 13 Jbeta reverse. Clones were sequenced by immunoSEQ multiplex PCR, and TCRdb holds only the in-frame ones, with some missing. The sample yields about 100,000 clones, approximately 84% seen once. This sample was included in a study of cytomegalovirus exposure and HLA in healthy donors. Sequenced material: PBMCs. The receptor comes from a man in his thirties or forties in good health and CMV-seronegative.

The CDR3 sequence is CASSARTDRSYGYTF. The CDR3 DNA is TGTGCCAGCAGTGCCCGAACTGACAGGTCCTATGGCTACACCTTC. This chain joins TRBV6-1 and TRBJ1-2; TRBD1 might be the D (6 bases). The V gene's germline CDR1 is MNHNS and CDR2 SASEGT. The CDR3 covers 15 residues. Trimming took 4 bases from V and 4 from J, leaving 16 bases between them.